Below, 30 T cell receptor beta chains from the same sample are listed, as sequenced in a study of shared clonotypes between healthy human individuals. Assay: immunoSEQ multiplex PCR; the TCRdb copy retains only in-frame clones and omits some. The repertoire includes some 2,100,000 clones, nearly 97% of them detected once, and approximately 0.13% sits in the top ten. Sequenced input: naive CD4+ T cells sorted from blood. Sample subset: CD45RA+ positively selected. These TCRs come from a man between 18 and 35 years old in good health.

The CDR3: CAINTDGTYEQYF. The CDR3, as DNA: TGTGCCATCAATACGGACGGGACCTACGAGCAGTACTTC. The rearrangement joins TRBV10-3 to TRBJ2-7; D may be TRBD2 (5 bases). V dropped 7 bases and J dropped 2 bases, with 12 bases sitting between them. The CDR3 runs to 13 residues. CDR1 is ENHRY and CDR2 is SYGVKD in the germline V gene.

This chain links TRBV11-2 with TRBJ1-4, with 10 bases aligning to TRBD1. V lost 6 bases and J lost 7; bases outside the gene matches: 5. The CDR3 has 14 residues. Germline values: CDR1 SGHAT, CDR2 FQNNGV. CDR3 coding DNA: TGTGCCAGCAGAGTGGACAGGGGGGGTGAAAAACTGTTTTTT. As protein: CASRVDRGGEKLFF.

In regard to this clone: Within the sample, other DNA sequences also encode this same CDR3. CDR3 bases: TGTGCCAGCAGCTTAGGACAGGGGGGAAGCGAGCAGTACTTC. Translated, it gives CASSLGQGGSEQYF. V is TRBV7-2 and J is TRBJ2-7; 9 bases are a match to TRBD1. Germline lookup yields CDR1 SGHTA and CDR2 FQGNSA. V lost 1 base to trimming and J lost 6 bases; unmatched junction nucleotides: 4. The CDR3 is 14 amino acids. The entire variable domain, with the rest obtained from reference TRBV7-2 and TRBJ2-7, is as follows: GAGVSQSPSNKVTEKGKDVELRCDPISGHTALYWYRQSLGQGLEFLIYFQGNSAPDKSGLPSDRFSAERTGGSVSTLTIQRTQQEDSAVYLCASSLGQGGSEQYFGPGTRLTVT.

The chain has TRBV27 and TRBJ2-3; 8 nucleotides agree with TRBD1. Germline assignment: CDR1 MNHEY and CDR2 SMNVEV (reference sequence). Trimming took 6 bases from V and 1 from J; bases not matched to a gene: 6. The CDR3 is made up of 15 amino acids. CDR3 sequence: CASRSRGQGTDTQYF. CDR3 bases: TGTGCCAGCAGATCGAGGGGACAGGGCACAGATACGCAGTATTTT.

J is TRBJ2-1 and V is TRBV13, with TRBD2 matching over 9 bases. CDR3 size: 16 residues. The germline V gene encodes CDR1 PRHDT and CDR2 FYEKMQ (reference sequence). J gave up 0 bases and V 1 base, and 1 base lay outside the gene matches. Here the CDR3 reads CASSLVAGVSYNEQFF. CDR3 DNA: TGTGCCAGCAGCTTAGTAGCGGGGGTCTCCTACAATGAGCAGTTCTTC.

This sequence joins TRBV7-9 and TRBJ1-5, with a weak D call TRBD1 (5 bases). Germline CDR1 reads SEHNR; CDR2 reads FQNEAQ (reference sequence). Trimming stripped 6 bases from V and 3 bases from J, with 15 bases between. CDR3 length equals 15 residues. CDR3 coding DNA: TGTGCCAGCAGTCAAATTGGGGCGGCCAATCAGCCCCAGCATTTT. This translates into CASSQIGAANQPQHF.

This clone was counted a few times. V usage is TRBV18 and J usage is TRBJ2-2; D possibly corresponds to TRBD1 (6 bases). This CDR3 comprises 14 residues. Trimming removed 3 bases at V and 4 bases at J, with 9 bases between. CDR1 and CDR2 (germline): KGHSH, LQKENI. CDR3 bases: TGTGCCAGCTCACCGGGACAATTCACCGGGGAGCTGTTTTTT. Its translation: CASSPGQFTGELFF.

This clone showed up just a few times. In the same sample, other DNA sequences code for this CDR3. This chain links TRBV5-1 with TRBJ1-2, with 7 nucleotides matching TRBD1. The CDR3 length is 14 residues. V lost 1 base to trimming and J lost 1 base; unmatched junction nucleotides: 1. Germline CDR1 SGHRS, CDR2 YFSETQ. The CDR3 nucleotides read TGCGCCAGCAGCTTGACAGGGGATAACTATGGCTACACCTTC. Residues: CASSLTGDNYGYTF. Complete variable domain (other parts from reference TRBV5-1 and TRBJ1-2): KAGVTQTPRYLIKTRGQQVTLSCSPISGHRSVSWYQQTPGQGLQFLFEYFSETQRNKGNFPGRFSGRQFSNSRSEMNVSTLELGDSALYLCASSLTGDNYGYTFGSGTRLTVV.

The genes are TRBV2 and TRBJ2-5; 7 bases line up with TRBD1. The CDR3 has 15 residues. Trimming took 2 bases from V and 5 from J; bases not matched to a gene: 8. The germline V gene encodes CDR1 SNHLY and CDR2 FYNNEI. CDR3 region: CASSEREGGWETQYF. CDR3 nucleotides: TGTGCCAGCAGTGAAAGGGAAGGGGGCTGGGAGACCCAGTACTTC.

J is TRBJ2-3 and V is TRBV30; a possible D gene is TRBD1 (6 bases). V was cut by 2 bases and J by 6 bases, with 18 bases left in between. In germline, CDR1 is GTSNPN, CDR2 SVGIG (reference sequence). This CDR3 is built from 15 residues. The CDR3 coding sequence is TGTGCCTGGAGTCCTAGGACAGATTACTTCGATACGCAGTATTTT. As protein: CAWSPRTDYFDTQYF.

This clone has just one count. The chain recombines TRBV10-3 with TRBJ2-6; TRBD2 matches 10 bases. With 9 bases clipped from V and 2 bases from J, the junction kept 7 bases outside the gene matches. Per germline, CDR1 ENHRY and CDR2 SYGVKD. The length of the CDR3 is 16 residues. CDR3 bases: TGTGCCATGAAGACTAGCGGGCCTCCTGGGGCCAACGTCCTGACTTTC. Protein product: CAMKTSGPPGANVLTF.

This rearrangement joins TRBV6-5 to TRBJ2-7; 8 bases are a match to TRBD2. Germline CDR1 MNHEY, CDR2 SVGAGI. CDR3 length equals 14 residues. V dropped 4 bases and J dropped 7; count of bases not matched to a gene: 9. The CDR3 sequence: CASSSGGGHTEQYF. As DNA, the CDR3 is TGTGCCAGCAGTTCCGGGGGGGGACATACTGAGCAGTACTTC.

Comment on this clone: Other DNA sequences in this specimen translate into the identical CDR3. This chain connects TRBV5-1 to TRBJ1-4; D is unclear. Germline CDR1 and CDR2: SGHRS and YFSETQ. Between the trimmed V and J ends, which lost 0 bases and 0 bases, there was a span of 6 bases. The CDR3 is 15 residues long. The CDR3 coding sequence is TGCGCCAGCAGCTTGGGCGGTGCAACTAATGAAAAACTGTTTTTT. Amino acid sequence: CASSLGGATNEKLFF.

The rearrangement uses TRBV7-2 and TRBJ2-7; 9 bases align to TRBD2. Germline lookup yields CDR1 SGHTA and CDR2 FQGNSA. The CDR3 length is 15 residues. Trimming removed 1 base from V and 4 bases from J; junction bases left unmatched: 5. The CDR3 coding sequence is TGTGCCAGCAGCTTAGATAGCGGGAGTATTTACGAGCAGTACTTC. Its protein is CASSLDSGSIYEQYF.

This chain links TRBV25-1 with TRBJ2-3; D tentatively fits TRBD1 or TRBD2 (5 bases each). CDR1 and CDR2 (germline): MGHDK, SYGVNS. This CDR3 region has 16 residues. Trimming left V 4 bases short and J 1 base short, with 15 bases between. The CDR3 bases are TGTGCCAGCAGTGGGAGACCGGGGCAGGGCACAGATACGCAGTATTTT. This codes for CASSGRPGQGTDTQYF.

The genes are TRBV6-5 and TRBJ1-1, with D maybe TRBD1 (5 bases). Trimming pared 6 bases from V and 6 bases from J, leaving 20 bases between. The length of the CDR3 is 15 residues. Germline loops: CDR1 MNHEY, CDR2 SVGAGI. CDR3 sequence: CASRRTLRDDSEAFF. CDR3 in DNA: TGTGCCAGCAGGCGTACTCTCCGGGACGATTCTGAAGCTTTCTTT.

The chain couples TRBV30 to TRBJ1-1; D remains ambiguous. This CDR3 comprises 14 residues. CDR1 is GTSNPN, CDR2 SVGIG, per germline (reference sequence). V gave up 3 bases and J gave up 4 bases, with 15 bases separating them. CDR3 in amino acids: CAWRRAIETTEAFF. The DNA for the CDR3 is TGTGCCTGGAGGCGGGCCATCGAAACCACTGAAGCTTTCTTT.

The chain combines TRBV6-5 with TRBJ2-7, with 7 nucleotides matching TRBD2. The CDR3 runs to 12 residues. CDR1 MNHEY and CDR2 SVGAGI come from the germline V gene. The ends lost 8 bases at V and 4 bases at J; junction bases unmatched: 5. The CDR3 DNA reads TGTGCCAGCGGGAGGGCCCCGTACGAGCAGTACTTC. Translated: CASGRAPYEQYF.

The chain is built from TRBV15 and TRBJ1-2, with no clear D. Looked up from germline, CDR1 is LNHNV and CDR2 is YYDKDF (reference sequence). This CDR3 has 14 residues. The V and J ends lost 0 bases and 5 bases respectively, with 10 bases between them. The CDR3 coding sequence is TGTGCCACCAGCAGAGATGGAGTTGGGTATGGCTACACCTTC. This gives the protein CATSRDGVGYGYTF.

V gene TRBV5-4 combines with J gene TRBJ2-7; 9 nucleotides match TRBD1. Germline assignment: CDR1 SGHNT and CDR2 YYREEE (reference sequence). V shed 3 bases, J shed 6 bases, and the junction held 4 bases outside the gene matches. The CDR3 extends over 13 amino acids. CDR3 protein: CASSSGQGGEQYF. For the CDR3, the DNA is TGTGCCAGCAGCTCGGGACAGGGTGGCGAGCAGTACTTC. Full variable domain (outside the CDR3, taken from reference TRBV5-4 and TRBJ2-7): ETGVTQSPTHLIKTRGQQVTLRCSSQSGHNTVSWYQQALGQGPQFIFQYYREEENGRGNFPPRFSGLQFPNYSSELNVNALELDDSALYLCASSSGQGGEQYFGPGTRLTVT.

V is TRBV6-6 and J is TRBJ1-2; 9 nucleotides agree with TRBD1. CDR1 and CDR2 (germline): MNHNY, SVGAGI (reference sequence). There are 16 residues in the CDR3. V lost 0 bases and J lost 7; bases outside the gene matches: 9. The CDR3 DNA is TGTGCCAGCAGTTACTCAAGCAGGACAGGGGATCTTGGCTACACCTTC. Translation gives CASSYSSRTGDLGYTF.

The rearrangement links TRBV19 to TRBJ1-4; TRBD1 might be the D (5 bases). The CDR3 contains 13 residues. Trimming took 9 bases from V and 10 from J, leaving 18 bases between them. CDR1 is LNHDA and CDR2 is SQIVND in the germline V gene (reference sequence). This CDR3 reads CASTPPPGTKLFF. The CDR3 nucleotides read TGTGCCAGCACGCCCCCACCAGGGACAAAACTGTTTTTT.

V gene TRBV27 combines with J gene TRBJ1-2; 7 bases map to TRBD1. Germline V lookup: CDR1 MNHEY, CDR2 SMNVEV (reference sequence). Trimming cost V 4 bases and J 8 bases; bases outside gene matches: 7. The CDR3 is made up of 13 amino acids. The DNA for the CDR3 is TGTGCCAGCAGTTCCAGGGGGAAGCGGGGCTACACCTTC. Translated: CASSSRGKRGYTF.

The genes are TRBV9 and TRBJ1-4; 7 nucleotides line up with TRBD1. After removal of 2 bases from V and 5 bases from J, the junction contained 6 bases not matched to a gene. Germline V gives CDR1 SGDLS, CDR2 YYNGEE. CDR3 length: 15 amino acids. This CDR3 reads CASSVWTGVNEKLFF. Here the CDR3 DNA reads TGTGCCAGCAGCGTCTGGACAGGTGTCAATGAAAAACTGTTTTTT.

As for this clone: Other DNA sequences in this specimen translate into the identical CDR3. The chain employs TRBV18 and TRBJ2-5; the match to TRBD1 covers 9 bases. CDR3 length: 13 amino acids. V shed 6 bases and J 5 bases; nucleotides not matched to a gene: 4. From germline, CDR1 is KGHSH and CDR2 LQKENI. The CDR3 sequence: CASSRDRDETQYF. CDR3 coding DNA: TGTGCCAGCTCTAGGGACAGGGATGAGACCCAGTACTTC.

The CDR3 nucleotides read TGTGCCAGCAGCCCTCCAAGAGGTTCGAACACCGCCGAGCAGTTCTTC. Its translation is CASSPPRGSNTAEQFF. The genes are TRBV7-2 and TRBJ2-1; D gene unclear. The V gene lost 5 bases and the J gene lost 10 bases, with 24 bases spanning the gap. Germline CDR1 SGHTA, CDR2 FQGNSA. The CDR3 has 16 amino acids.

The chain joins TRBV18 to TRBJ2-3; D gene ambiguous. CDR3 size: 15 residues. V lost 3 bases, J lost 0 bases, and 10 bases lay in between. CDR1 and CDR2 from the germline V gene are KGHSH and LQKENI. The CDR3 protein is CASSPGFVSTDTQYF. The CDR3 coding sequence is TGTGCCAGCTCACCCGGTTTTGTTAGCACAGATACGCAGTATTTT.

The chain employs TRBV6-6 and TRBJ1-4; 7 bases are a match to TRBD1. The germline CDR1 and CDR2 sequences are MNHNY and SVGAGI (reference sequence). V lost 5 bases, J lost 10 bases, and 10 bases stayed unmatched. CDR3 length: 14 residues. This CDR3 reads CASSLDRIEGKLFF. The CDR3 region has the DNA TGTGCCAGCAGTCTGGACAGGATTGAAGGAAAACTGTTTTTT.

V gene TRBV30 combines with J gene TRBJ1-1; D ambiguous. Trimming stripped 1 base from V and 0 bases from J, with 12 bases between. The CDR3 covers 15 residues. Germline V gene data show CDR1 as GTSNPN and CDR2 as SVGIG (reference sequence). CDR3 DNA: TGTGCCTGGAGTGAAAGGCAGATTATGAACACTGAAGCTTTCTTT. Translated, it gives CAWSERQIMNTEAFF.

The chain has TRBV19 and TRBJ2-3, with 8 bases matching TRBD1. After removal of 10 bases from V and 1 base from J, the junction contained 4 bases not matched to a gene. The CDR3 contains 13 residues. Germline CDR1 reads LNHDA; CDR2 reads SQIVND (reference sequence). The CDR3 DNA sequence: TGTGCCACCTCGGACAGGGGCACAGATACGCAGTATTTT. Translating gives CATSDRGTDTQYF.